This T cell receptor (beta chain) is from a study of T-cell reconstitution after alpha-beta-depleted transplantation in children. Library preparation (for TCRbeta) was performed with unique molecular identifiers. A single record per CDR3 protein comes from TCRdb applying MiXCR to the PCR reads. The sample has just over 950,000 distinct CDR3 sequences, about 30% seen once. CDR1 MNHNS and CDR2 SASEGT come from the germline V gene. V lost 9 bases to trimming and J lost 7 bases, with 22 bases between them. This CDR3 is built from 15 residues. The study's findings and limits: One year after transplant, T-cell counts and diversity came mostly from newly produced T cells. After transplant, high TCRbeta diversity at day 60 in some patients arose from surviving recipient T cells and thymic progenitors. Alpha-beta T cells present about two months after transplant were reported to originate from several hundred expanded graft clones.

This clonotype was seen a handful of times. Its antigen is as yet unknown. This receptor was obtained from a boy younger than two who had a stem cell transplant for SCID, so the T cells may come from the graft donor. The chain joins TRBV6-1 to TRBJ2-1, with D tentatively TRBD2 (6 bases). The sequencing used PBMCs, mostly from graft donor cells, collected 360 days after TCRalphabeta/CD19-depleted stem cell transplant. This CDR3 reads CARTTSSLFSNEQFF. The CDR3 region has the DNA TGTGCCAGAACGACTAGTTCCTTGTTTTCGAATGAGCAGTTCTTC.